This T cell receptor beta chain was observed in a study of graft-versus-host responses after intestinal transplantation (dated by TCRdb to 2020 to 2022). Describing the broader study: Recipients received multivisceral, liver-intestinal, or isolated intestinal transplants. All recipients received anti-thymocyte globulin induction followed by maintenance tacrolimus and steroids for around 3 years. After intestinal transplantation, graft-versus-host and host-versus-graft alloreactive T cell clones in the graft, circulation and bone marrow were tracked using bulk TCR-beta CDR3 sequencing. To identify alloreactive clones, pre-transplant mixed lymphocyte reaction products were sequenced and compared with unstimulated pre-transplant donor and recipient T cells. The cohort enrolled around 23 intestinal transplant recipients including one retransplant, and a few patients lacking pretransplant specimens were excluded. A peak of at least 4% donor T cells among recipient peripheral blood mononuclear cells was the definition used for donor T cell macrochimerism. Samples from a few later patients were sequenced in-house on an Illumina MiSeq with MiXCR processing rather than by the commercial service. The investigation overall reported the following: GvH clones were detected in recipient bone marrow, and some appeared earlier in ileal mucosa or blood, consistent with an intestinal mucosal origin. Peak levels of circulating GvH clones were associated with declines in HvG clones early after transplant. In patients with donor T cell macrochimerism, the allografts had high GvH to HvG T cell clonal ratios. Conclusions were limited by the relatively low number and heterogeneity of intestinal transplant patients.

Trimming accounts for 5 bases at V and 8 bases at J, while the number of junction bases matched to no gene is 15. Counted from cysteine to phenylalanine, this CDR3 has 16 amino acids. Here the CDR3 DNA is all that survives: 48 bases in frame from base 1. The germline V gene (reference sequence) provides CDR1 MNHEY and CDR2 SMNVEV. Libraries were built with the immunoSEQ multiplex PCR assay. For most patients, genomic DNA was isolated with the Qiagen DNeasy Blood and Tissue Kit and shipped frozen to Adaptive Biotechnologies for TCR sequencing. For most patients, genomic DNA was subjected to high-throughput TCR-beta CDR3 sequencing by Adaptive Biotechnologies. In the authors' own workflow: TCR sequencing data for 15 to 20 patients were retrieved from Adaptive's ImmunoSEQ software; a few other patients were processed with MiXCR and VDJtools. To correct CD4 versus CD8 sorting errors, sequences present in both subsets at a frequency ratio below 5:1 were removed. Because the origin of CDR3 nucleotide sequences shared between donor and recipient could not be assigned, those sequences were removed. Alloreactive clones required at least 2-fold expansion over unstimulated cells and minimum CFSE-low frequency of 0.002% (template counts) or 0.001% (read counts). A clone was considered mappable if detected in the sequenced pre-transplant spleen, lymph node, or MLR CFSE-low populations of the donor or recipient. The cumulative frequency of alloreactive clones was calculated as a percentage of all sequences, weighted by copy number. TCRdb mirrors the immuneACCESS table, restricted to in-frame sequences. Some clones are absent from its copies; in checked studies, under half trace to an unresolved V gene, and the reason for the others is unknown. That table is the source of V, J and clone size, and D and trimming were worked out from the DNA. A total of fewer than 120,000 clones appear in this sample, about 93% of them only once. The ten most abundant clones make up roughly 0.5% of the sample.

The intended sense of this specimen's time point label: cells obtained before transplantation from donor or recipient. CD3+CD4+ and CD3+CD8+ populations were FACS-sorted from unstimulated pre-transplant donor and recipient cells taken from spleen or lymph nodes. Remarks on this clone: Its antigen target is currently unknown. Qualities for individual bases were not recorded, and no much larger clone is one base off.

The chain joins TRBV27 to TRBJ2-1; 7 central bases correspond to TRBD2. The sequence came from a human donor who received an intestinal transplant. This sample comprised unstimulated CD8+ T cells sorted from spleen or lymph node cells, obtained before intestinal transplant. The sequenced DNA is TGTGCCAGCAGTCCCCTAGATGGCGGGAGTAAGTATGAGCAGTTCTTC. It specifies CASSPLDGGSKYEQFF.